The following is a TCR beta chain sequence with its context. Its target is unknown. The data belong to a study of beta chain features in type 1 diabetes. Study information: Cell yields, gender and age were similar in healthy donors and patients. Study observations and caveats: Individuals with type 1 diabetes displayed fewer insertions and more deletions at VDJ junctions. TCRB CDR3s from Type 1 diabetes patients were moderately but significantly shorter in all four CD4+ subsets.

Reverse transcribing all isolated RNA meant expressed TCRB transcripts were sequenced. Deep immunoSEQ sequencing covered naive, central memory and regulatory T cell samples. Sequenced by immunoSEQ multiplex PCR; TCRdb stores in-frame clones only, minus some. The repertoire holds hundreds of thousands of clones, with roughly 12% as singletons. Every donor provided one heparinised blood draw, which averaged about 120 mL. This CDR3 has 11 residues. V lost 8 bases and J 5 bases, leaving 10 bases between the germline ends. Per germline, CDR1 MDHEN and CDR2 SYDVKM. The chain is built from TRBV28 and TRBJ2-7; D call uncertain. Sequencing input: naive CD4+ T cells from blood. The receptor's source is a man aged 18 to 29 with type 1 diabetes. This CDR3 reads CASWSGNEQYF. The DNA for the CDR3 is TGTGCCAGCTGGTCGGGTAACGAGCAGTACTTC.